This T cell receptor (beta chain) is from a study of blood T cells in healthy people across ages (dated by TCRdb to the mid-2010s). General notes on the study: Template switching captured roughly one uniquely barcoded TCR beta cDNA molecule per two T cells in model experiments. The study analyzed two additional independent replicas of 1 million unique cDNA reads from the same blood draw for two donors, one aged 18 to 29 and one aged 80 or older. To avoid experimental bias, donors of different ages were randomly spread across the sequencing lanes. Donors were grouped into four age groups: young (average approximately 15 years), middle-aged (roughly 40), aged (around 60) and long-lived (approximately 75). Age-related changes in TCR beta repertoire diversity were measured in the study by deep sequencing normalized with unique cDNA molecular identifiers.

The library was produced with 5' RACE. Reads for this sample came from an Illumina HiSeq 2500. A second 7 to 11 cycle PCR used a sample-barcoded 5' primer and a J-beta primer mix. Each TCR beta cDNA molecule received a unique molecular identifier from a template-switch 5' adaptor carrying 12 random nucleotides. At least 2.5 million CDR3-containing paired-end reads were obtained from each sample. All of the RNA was converted into first-strand cDNA using the Mint cDNA synthesis kit, with a TRBC-specific oligonucleotide serving as the primer. Following uracil-DNA glycosylase treatment, all cDNA underwent a first 18-cycle PCR with the universal primers M1SS and BC2_uni_R. On the study's bioinformatics: For normalization, 1 million high-quality reads, each with a distinct molecular identifier, were randomly selected from each sample. Instead of being binned into consensus sequences, reads that shared molecular identifiers were thrown out. MiTCR, set to a Q25 quality threshold and the strictest error-elimination algorithm, was used for CDR3 identification, clonotype clustering and error correction. A nonparametric unseen species model with Euler transformation was used to estimate lower-bound total TCR beta diversity. In TCRdb, the public reads were trimmed at Q25 with fastp and aligned with MiXCR, with productive beta chains retained. Each CDR3 protein gets just one entry, which takes the most common genes and DNA from the rows behind it. V and J calls and clone size were set by TCRdb, not the authors. The sample table contains about 970,000 distinct CDR3 sequences; only one count was recorded for 51% of them. About 22% of the sample lies in the top ten.

The roughly 39 donors, aged roughly 6 to 90 years, were systemically healthy Caucasian individuals from Russia. Around 10 milliliters of peripheral blood were collected from each donor into EDTA-treated Vacutainer tubes. Ficoll-Paque density-gradient centrifugation was used to isolate PBMCs, with at least 6 million per sample. Total RNA, at least 6 micrograms per sample, was extracted from PBMCs with Trizol reagent. The percentages of naive CD45RAhigh/CD27high T cells were determined by flow cytometry on a PBMC aliquot from every donor. After removal of 9 bases from V and 10 bases from J, the junction retains 12 bases not matched to a gene. From the cysteine up to the phenylalanine, the CDR3 has a length of 14 residues. The kept DNA is CDR3 alone, 42 bases in frame from the first base. In the germline V gene, CDR1 corresponds to MNHEY and CDR2 to SVGEGT. Regarding this clonotype: No cognate antigen has been identified for it. Base qualities were left out, and no much larger clone turns up one base away.

Here is what the overall study found, with its caveats: As age increased, observed TCR beta diversity per million T cells dropped in a roughly linear way, and a significant reduction was already evident by age 40. Because profiling used bulk unsorted PBMCs, naive and antigen-experienced compartments could not be compared conclusively. Observed TCR beta diversity correlated strongly with the percentage of naive T cells measured by flow cytometry. Estimates of total diversity from one million sequenced T cells were regarded as lower bounds and underestimates. Compared with the aged group, more naive CD4+ T cells, fewer expanded clones and increased TCR diversity were shown by the long-lived group, suggesting age selection. The CMV infection status of donors was not known, potentially confounding age-related changes in expanded clonotypes.

The V gene is TRBV6-2 or TRBV6-3 and the J gene is TRBJ2-1; 10 junctional bases match TRBD2. The origin of this receptor is a woman aged 55-69 years in good health. What was sequenced was blood. The DNA sequence is as follows: TGTGCCAGTCGGAGCGGGAGGGTTTTATTAGAGCAGTTCTTC. Translated, it gives CASRSGRVLLEQFF.